The subject of this entry is one T cell receptor beta chain. These data originate in a study of siplizumab effects on memory and regulatory T cells. CDR3 size: 13 residues. The V gene's germline CDR1 is SQVTM and CDR2 ANQGSEA. The V and J ends lost 8 bases and 4 bases respectively, with 18 bases between them. The table came from immunoSEQ multiplex PCR; TCRdb's copy has only in-frame clones and leaves some out. The sample records approximately 100,000 clones, roughly 93% being singletons. The sequenced sample consisted of non-Treg CD4+ T cells sorted from blood. The chain carries TRBV29-1 and TRBJ2-7; a weak D match, TRBD1 (5 bases). The receptor comes from a human donor in good health. In DNA form, the CDR3 reads TGCAGCTCGTTAAACCCAGGGTTGTACGAGCAGTACTTC. It codes for CSSLNPGLYEQYF.